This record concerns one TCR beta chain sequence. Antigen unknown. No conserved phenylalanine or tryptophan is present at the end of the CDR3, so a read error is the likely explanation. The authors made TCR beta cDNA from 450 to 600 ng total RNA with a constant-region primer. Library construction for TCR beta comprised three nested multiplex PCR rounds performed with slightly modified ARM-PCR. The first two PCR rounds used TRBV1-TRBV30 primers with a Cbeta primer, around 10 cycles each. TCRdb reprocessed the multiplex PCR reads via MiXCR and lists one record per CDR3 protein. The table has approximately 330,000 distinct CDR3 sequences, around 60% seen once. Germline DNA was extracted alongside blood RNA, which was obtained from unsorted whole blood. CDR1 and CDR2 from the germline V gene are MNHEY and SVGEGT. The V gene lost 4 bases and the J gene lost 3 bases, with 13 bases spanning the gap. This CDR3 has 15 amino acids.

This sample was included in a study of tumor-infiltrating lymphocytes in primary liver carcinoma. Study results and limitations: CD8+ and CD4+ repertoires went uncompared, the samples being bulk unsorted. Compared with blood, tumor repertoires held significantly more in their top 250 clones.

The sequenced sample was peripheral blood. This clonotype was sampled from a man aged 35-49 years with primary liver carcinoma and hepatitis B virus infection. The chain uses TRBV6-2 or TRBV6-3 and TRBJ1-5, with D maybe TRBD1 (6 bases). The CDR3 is CASSSRAGVNQPQHL. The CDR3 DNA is TGTGCCAGCAGTTCCAGGGCAGGGGTCAATCAGCCCCAGCATTTG.